What follows is one T cell receptor beta chain and its context. The data are from a study of T cell responses to AZD1222 COVID-19 vaccine. The table came from immunoSEQ multiplex PCR; TCRdb's copy has only in-frame clones and leaves some out. Among about 140,000 clones listed, approximately 91% were seen once. Trimming took 5 bases from V and 0 from J, leaving 10 bases between them. CDR1 is SGHAT and CDR2 is FQNNGV in the germline V gene. This CDR3 spans 14 amino acids. The receptor's source is an adult who received the AZD1222 COVID-19 vaccine. The chain has TRBV11-2 and TRBJ1-1; D is uncertain. The source material was peripheral blood, sampled 28 days after the second AZD1222 dose. Here the CDR3 DNA reads TGTGCCAGCAGCAGAGGAGGGTTGAACACTGAAGCTTTCTTT. This gives the protein CASSRGGLNTEAFF.